The T cell receptor (beta chain) under discussion was sequenced for a study of shared clonotypes between healthy human individuals. Trimming took 5 bases from V and 3 from J, leaving 5 bases between them. In germline, CDR1 is SGHVS, CDR2 FQNEAQ. The CDR3 contains 12 residues. Naive CD8 populations comprised CD45RO-negative cells positively selected for CCR7, excluding terminally differentiated effector memory CD45RA+ cells. Using immunoSEQ multiplex PCR, the repertoire was profiled, and TCRdb retains in-frame clones only, with some absent. The sample has roughly 770,000 clones, 96% seen once. This clone has a handful of counts.

Sequencing input: naive CD8+ T cells sorted from blood. The rearrangement joins TRBV7-8 to TRBJ1-5, with D unresolved. This receptor was taken from a young man in good health. The CDR3 DNA is TGTGCCAGCAGCCCCTACAATCAGCCCCAGCATTTT. It yields the protein CASSPYNQPQHF.